This is a list of T cell receptor beta chains from one sample in a study of beta chain features in type 1 diabetes. Profiling relied on immunoSEQ multiplex PCR, and the TCRdb table lists in-frame clones only, not all of them. The sample comprises 680,000 or so clones, roughly an eighth of which are singletons, and less than 0.025% rests with the top ten. Sequencing input: naive CD4+ T cells from blood. These receptor sequences come from a man aged 18 to 29 with type 1 diabetes. CDR3s include the opening cysteine and the closing phenylalanine or tryptophan. D genes are given only for firm matches. Clone size is given for some rows only: seen once, a few or many times, or a class if the clone is expanded.

size,V,D,J,DNA,CDR3
-,TRBV2,TRBD1,TRBJ1-1,TGTGCCAACCCAACCCAAGAGGGGGCGGCTTTCTTT,CANPTQEGAAFF
few,TRBV29-1,TRBD1,TRBJ2-1,TGCAGCGCCTTGGACAGGAGCTCCTACAATGAGCAGTTCTTC,CSALDRSSYNEQFF
-,TRBV5-1,-,TRBJ1-2,TGCGCCAGCAGCGCCCGGGACCTATCCTATGGCTACACCTTC,CASSARDLSYGYTF
few,TRBV10-2,-,TRBJ2-7,TGCGCCAGCAGTGACGGGGGATCCTACGAGCAGTACTTC,CASSDGGSYEQYF
-,TRBV7-2,-,TRBJ1-2,TGTGCCAGCAGCTCCGGGACCTATTACTCTGGGCGGTACACCTTC,CASSSGTYYSGRYTF
-,TRBV6-6,-,TRBJ2-5,TGTGCCAGCAGTCGCCAGGGGCGCGAGACCCAGTACTTC,CASSRQGRETQYF
-,TRBV10-3,-,TRBJ2-7,TGTGCCACGGGCCAGGGACCCTACGAGCAGTACTTC,CATGQGPYEQYF
once,TRBV29-1,-,TRBJ2-5,TGCAGCGTCCGCTCCGGGACGGTGGCATCGGAGACCCAGTACTTC,CSVRSGTVASETQYF
few,TRBV4-1,TRBD1,TRBJ2-5,TGCGCCAGCAGCCAAGATACCTCCGGGACAGGGGAAGAGACCCAGTACTTC,CASSQDTSGTGEETQYF
-,TRBV28,-,TRBJ1-1,TGTGCCAGCAGGTCTACAGAAAACACTGAAGCTTTCTTT,CASRSTENTEAFF
-,TRBV14,-,TRBJ1-1,TGTGCCAGCAGCCGGTGGACTGAAGCTTTCTTT,CASSRWTEAFF
few,TRBV4-1,TRBD1,TRBJ1-2,TGCGCCAGCAGCCAAGATCCGGGACAGGGGTATGGCGGCTACACCTTC,CASSQDPGQGYGGYTF
-,TRBV7-6,-,TRBJ2-7,TGTGCCAGCAGCGGTCGACAGGCGGAGCAGTACTTC,CASSGRQAEQYF
-,TRBV5-4,-,TRBJ2-4,TGTGCCAGCAGCTTCTGGGGGGCCAAAAACATTCAGTACTTC,CASSFWGAKNIQYF
-,TRBV30,TRBD1,TRBJ1-2,TGTGCCTGGAGTAGCCCTCGGACAGGGGGGAATGGCTACACCTTC,CAWSSPRTGGNGYTF
-,TRBV5-1,TRBD1,TRBJ1-2,TGCGCCAGCAGCTTGGACGGACAGGTGAACTATGGCTACACCTTC,CASSLDGQVNYGYTF
-,TRBV7-2,TRBD2,TRBJ2-3,TGTGCCAGCAGCTCTCGGACTAGCGGGGGGGCGGATACGCAGTATTTT,CASSSRTSGGADTQYF
few,TRBV30,-,TRBJ2-2,TGTGCCTGGAGTGGGGGGCCACAAGACACCGGGGAGCTGTTTTTT,CAWSGGPQDTGELFF
-,TRBV30,-,TRBJ1-4,TGTGCCTGGAGTGTACTGGGGGTTAATGAAAAACTGTTTTTT,CAWSVLGVNEKLFF
-,TRBV6-6,-,TRBJ2-7,TGTGCCAGCAGTTTACCACAGGTCTACGAGCAGTACTTC,CASSLPQVYEQYF
few,TRBV2,TRBD2,TRBJ2-3,TGTGCCAGCAGCCCCCTAGCGGCGCGTCCCGGTACGCAGTATTTT,CASSPLAARPGTQYF
few,TRBV29-1,TRBD1,TRBJ1-1,TGCAGCGTTATGACAGGGGGGAACACTGAAGCTTTCTTT,CSVMTGGNTEAFF
-,TRBV6-5,-,TRBJ1-2,TGTGCCAGCAGCAACGGCGGCGACTATGGCTACACCTTC,CASSNGGDYGYTF
-,TRBV28,-,TRBJ2-7,TGTGCCAGCAGTTTCGAGTCGGGGCAGTACTTC,CASSFESGQYF
few,TRBV27,TRBD2,TRBJ2-3,TGTGCCAGCACCGGGGGGGCGACGGATACGCAGTATTTT,CASTGGATDTQYF
-,TRBV9,-,TRBJ1-1,TGTGCCAGCAGCGACGGACGAGGTGAAGCTTTCTTT,CASSDGRGEAFF
-,TRBV2,-,TRBJ2-5,TGTGCCAGCAGTACCTTACAGGGAGGACAAGAGACCCAGTACTTC,CASSTLQGGQETQYF
few,TRBV2,-,TRBJ2-7,TGTGCCAGCAGTGATTGGACACGATACGAGCAGTACTTC,CASSDWTRYEQYF
-,TRBV5-4,-,TRBJ1-6,TGTGCCAGCAGCTTGCTCACTGGAGATTCACCCCTCCACTTT,CASSLLTGDSPLHF
few,TRBV7-2,-,TRBJ2-1,TGTGCCAGCAGCTTAGAAATTGGTAGGGACGGTTACAATGAGCAGTTCTTC,CASSLEIGRDGYNEQFF
-,TRBV10-3,TRBD2,TRBJ2-7,TGTGCCATCAGTGAGGAGCGGGGAGCCTACGAGCAGTACTTC,CAISEERGAYEQYF
few,TRBV7-2,-,TRBJ1-2,TGTGCCAGCAGCGTGATGACTGCTTGGGGCTATGGCTACACCTTC,CASSVMTAWGYGYTF
few,TRBV6-5,-,TRBJ1-2,TGTGCCAGCAGTTACGTGGGTGGTGGCTACACCTTC,CASSYVGGGYTF
-,TRBV2,-,TRBJ1-5,TGTGCCAGCAGGACAGACTATCAGCCCCAGCATTTT,CASRTDYQPQHF
few,TRBV7-2,TRBD2,TRBJ2-3,TGTGCCAGCAGCTTAGTAGGTAGCGGGGGACCCACAGATACGCAGTATTTT,CASSLVGSGGPTDTQYF
-,TRBV18,-,TRBJ2-2,TGTGCCAGCTCACCCCAGGGTGTCAAGAACACCGGGGAGCTGTTTTTT,CASSPQGVKNTGELFF
-,TRBV6-5,-,TRBJ2-7,TGTGCCAGCAGTCAAGACAGGTCCTACGAGCAGTACTTC,CASSQDRSYEQYF
few,TRBV7-2,-,TRBJ1-3,TGTGCCAGCAGCTTAGGGGGGGCGTCTGGAAACACCATATATTTT,CASSLGGASGNTIYF
-,TRBV5-1,-,TRBJ2-3,TGCGCCAGCAGCTTGGGGCAGTTCACAGATACGCAGTATTTT,CASSLGQFTDTQYF
few,TRBV9,-,TRBJ2-3,TGTGCCAGCACCATAGGGGGGGAGGGCACAGATACGCAGTATTTT,CASTIGGEGTDTQYF
-,TRBV6-5,TRBD1,TRBJ2-1,TGTGCCAGCAGGCGCGTCCGGGACAGGGGTGAGCAGTTCTTC,CASRRVRDRGEQFF
-,TRBV14,-,TRBJ2-1,TGTGCCAGCAGCCCTCTGTCCGGGGGCATCTACAATGAGCAGTTCTTC,CASSPLSGGIYNEQFF
few,TRBV5-1,-,TRBJ1-1,TGCGCCAGCCCTCCGGAGGCGAGGATGAACACTGAAGCTTTCTTT,CASPPEARMNTEAFF
few,TRBV28,-,TRBJ1-1,TGTGCCAGCAACTTTCGTGGGGGCACTGAAGCTTTCTTT,CASNFRGGTEAFF
-,TRBV28,-,TRBJ2-4,-,CASSFFGQGKNIQYF
once,TRBV9,TRBD1,TRBJ1-2,TGTGCCAGCAGGGACGGCACAGGGGGTAAGGTTGGCTACACCTTC,CASRDGTGGKVGYTF
few,TRBV19,TRBD2,TRBJ2-1,TGTGCCAGTAGTATGGAAAAGCGGGGGGGCTACAATGAGCAGTTCTTC,CASSMEKRGGYNEQFF
few,TRBV2,-,TRBJ1-3,TGTGCCAGCACCCTGGAGGGACCCTCTGGAAACACCATATATTTT,CASTLEGPSGNTIYF
few,TRBV30,TRBD1,TRBJ1-5,TGTGCCTGGAGTGGCCGGGACAGAAGGATGAGACAGCCCCAGCATTTT,CAWSGRDRRMRQPQHF
-,TRBV29-1,-,TRBJ2-2,TGCAGCGCCGGAACCTCGCGACTAGGCGTCAATCCGAACACCGGGGAGCTGTTTTTT,CSAGTSRLGVNPNTGELFF
few,TRBV7-9,-,TRBJ2-6,TGTGCCAGCCCTCCACGGAGCTCTGGGGCCAACGTCCTGACTTTC,CASPPRSSGANVLTF
-,TRBV28,TRBD2,TRBJ2-7,TGTGCCAGCAATCCGGGACTAGCGGCGAGCTCCTACGAGCAGTACTTC,CASNPGLAASSYEQYF
few,TRBV7-8,-,TRBJ1-5,TGTGCCAGCAGCCTCAGGGAGGGATCCAATCAGCCCCAGCATTTT,CASSLREGSNQPQHF
-,TRBV11-2,-,TRBJ2-1,TGTGCCAGCAGCTTAGGTATGAGAGGAGGGGTGGCGGAGCAGTTCTTC,CASSLGMRGGVAEQFF
few,TRBV7-6,TRBD1,TRBJ1-2,TGTGCCAGCAGCCCGGGACAGGCCAATTATGGCTACACCTTC,CASSPGQANYGYTF
-,TRBV5-1,-,TRBJ1-1,TGCGCCAGCAGCTTAAGACCCGATCGGGCTGAAGCTTTCTTT,CASSLRPDRAEAFF
-,TRBV7-2,TRBD1,TRBJ1-2,TGTGCCAGCAGCCCCGGGACAGTCCCTAACTATGGCTACACCTTC,CASSPGTVPNYGYTF